The source of this T cell receptor (beta chain) is a study of beta chain features in type 1 diabetes. Study-wide results and limits: TCRB CDR3s were moderately but significantly shorter in Type 1 diabetes patients in all four CD4+ subsets. The influence of HLA type on TCRB rearrangement stayed undetermined.

This clone was seen only a few times. The antigen is not known. Looked up from germline, CDR1 is ENHRY and CDR2 is SYGVKD. CDR3 length: 15 amino acids. Trimming removed 2 bases from V and 1 base from J; junction bases left unmatched: 0. As every portion of the isolated RNA was reverse transcribed, the sequencing read expressed TCRB transcripts. This table comes from immunoSEQ multiplex PCR, and its TCRdb copy is limited to in-frame clones, with some not included. In the table there are about 260,000 clones, around 21% of which are singletons. Sorted populations all exceeded 98% purity. The receptor was derived from a woman aged 40 to 50 with type 1 diabetes. The chain has TRBV10-3 and TRBJ2-2; 8 positions agree with TRBD1. Sequencing was carried out using naive CD4+ T cells from blood. CDR3 nucleotides: TGTGCCATCAGTGAGGGACAGGGGAACACCGGGGAGCTGTTTTTT. Its translation: CAISEGQGNTGELFF.